The 2 T cell receptor beta chains below all came from one sample that was sequenced in a study of cytomegalovirus exposure and HLA in healthy donors. In the PCR, 60 Vbeta and 13 Jbeta primers were used. Profiled with immunoSEQ multiplex PCR; TCRdb holds only in-frame clones, not every one. The sample includes tens of thousands of clones. Sequencing used PBMCs. These receptors all stem from a man younger than 45 in good health and CMV-seropositive.

The chain employs TRBV9 and TRBJ2-3; 9 nucleotides align to TRBD1. The junction had 3 bases not matched to a gene; V was cut back by 2 bases and J by 5 bases. This CDR3 is 14 amino acids long. CDR1 is SGDLS and CDR2 is YYNGEE in the germline V gene. The CDR3 loop reads CASSVGQGRDTQYF. The CDR3 bases are TGTGCCAGCAGCGTCGGACAGGGGCGAGATACGCAGTATTTT.

The V and J genes are TRBV7-9 and TRBJ2-1; a possible D gene is TRBD1 (5 bases). The CDR3 runs 14 residues. In germline, CDR1 is SEHNR, CDR2 FQNEAQ (reference sequence). Trimming shortened V by 5 bases and J by 4 bases, and 12 bases separated the two germline ends. The CDR3 is CASSGRQSYNEQFF. Written as DNA, the CDR3 is TGTGCCAGCAGCGGCAGACAGTCTTACAATGAGCAGTTCTTC. Full variable domain (outside the CDR3, taken from reference TRBV7-9 and TRBJ2-1): DTGVSQNPRHKITKRGQNVTFRCDPISEHNRLYWYRQTLGQGPEFLTYFQNEAQLEKSRLLSDRFSAERPKGSFSTLEIQRTEQGDSAMYLCASSGRQSYNEQFFGPGTRLTVL.